Presented here are 16 T cell receptor beta chains from one specimen sequenced in a study of T cell clonality in common variable immunodeficiency. TCRdb's table, derived via immunoSEQ multiplex PCR, lists solely in-frame clones and lacks some. Reported are tens of thousands of clones, none seen only once; the ten largest carry less than 15%. Sequencing was done on a sample of peripheral blood mononuclear cells. The receptors shown here come from a person aged 18 to 69 in good health.

This clone appeared a few times. The CDR3 end is not reached by the read, which stops 3 residues before it; the germline J gene fills it in. The V and J genes are TRBV7-6 and TRBJ2-7, with 7 bases fitting TRBD1. The length of the CDR3 is 14 residues. Per germline, CDR1 SGHVS and CDR2 FNYEAQ. With V trimmed by 5 bases and J by 5 bases, 9 bases remained unmatched. The sequenced CDR3 bases are TGTGCCAGCAGCCTCAACAGGGGTCGTGACGAG. Translating gives CASSLNRGRDE. The entire CDR3 protein reads CASSLNRGRDEQYF.

Points on this clone: The CDR3 end falls 3 residues outside the read, so it is completed with the germline J gene. The chain carries TRBV7-3 and TRBJ2-3; 7 positions agree with TRBD2. This CDR3 region has 13 residues. The V gene's germline CDR1 is SGHTA and CDR2 FQGTGA. Unmatched junction bases numbered 6, after V lost 6 bases and J lost 6 bases. Partial CDR3 DNA: TGTGCCAGCAGTCCGATGGGGGGGGATACG. This codes for CASSPMGGDT. The whole CDR3 protein is CASSPMGGDTQYF.

This clone has ten or more counts. The missing CDR3 end, 3 residues past where the read stops, is filled in from the germline J gene. V usage is TRBV10-3 and J usage is TRBJ2-1; no definite D call. V lost 5 bases, J lost 0 bases, and 14 bases lay in between. From germline, CDR1 is ENHRY and CDR2 SYGVKD. This CDR3 has 16 residues. CDR3 amino acids: CAISSSSESSYNEQFF. The covered CDR3 bases are TGTGCCATCAGTTCCTCCAGTGAGAGCTCCTACAATGAG.

This clone was found a few times. The CDR3 end is not reached by the read, which stops 3 residues before it; the germline J gene fills it in. The chain combines TRBV6-2 or TRBV6-3 with TRBJ1-5; 7 nucleotides align to TRBD1. Germline V gene lookup returns CDR1 MNHEY and CDR2 SVGEGT. This CDR3 region has 14 residues. Trimming at V came to 6 bases and at J to 7 bases, leaving 9 bases not matched to a gene. This CDR3 reads CASRSGGIRQPQHF. The part of the CDR3 DNA that was read is TGTGCCAGCAGATCAGGGGGTATTCGGCAGCCC.

This clone has ten or more counts. The read ends 3 residues before the CDR3 terminus; that terminus is restored from the germline J gene. The genes are TRBV20-1 and TRBJ1-5; no definite D call. Trimming removed 6 bases at V and 0 bases at J, with 21 bases between. The CDR3 consists of 17 residues. Germline V gene data show CDR1 as DFQATT and CDR2 as SNEGSKA (reference sequence). The CDR3 sequence is CSARIFGSRYSNQPQHF. The CDR3 DNA, read in part, is TGCAGTGCAAGAATATTCGGGTCGCGTTATAGCAATCAGCCC.

This clone was picked up many times. Read data end 3 residues before the CDR3 end; the end is taken from the germline J gene. The chain joins TRBV10-3 to TRBJ1-4, with 11 bases lining up with TRBD1. Germline CDR1 ENHRY, CDR2 SYGVKD. V was clipped by 5 bases and J by 8 bases; unmatched bases: 7. This CDR3 is built from 15 residues. CDR3 DNA, as far as it was read: TGTGCCATCAGTACTGGACAGGGGGCAGGCGAAAAA. It yields the protein CAISTGQGAGEK. The entire CDR3 sequence reads CAISTGQGAGEKLFF.

This clone has a handful of counts. With the read ending 3 residues before the CDR3 end, the germline J gene is used to fill in that end. The V call is TRBV6-2 or TRBV6-3, the J call TRBJ2-7; 7 nucleotides line up with TRBD2. The germline gives CDR1 MNHEY, CDR2 SVGEGT. V was pared by 1 base and J by 0 bases, with 3 bases of the junction left unmatched. The CDR3 runs to 15 residues. CDR3 loop: CASSYWAGDSYEQYF. The CDR3 DNA, read in part, is TGTGCCAGCAGTTACTGGGCGGGGGACTCCTACGAG.

This clone was detected many times. The read terminates 3 residues before the CDR3 end, so the remaining end is supplied by the germline J gene. The chain couples TRBV7-2 to TRBJ2-2; D is possibly TRBD2 (7 bases). Germline CDR1 is SGHTA and CDR2 is FQGNSA. The germline V and J ends were trimmed by 7 bases and 6 bases, with 15 bases remaining between them. This CDR3 has 14 amino acids. CDR3 loop: CASNSEGGAGELFF. The part of the CDR3 DNA that was read is TGTGCCAGCAACTCAGAGGGGGGGGCCGGGGAG.

A note on this clone: The CDR3 end is not reached by the read, which stops 3 residues before it; the germline J gene fills it in. This chain joins TRBV20-1 and TRBJ2-3, with 8 bases matching TRBD2. The CDR3 is 13 amino acids. The germline V gene has CDR1 DFQATT and CDR2 SNEGSKA (reference sequence). The ends lost 7 bases at V and 5 bases at J; junction bases unmatched: 8. The CDR3 DNA, read in part, is TGCAGTGTGGCGGGGGGCGGGAAAGATACG. Translation: CSVAGGGKDT. The CDR3 as a whole reads CSVAGGGKDTQYF.

This clone was observed at least ten times. The missing CDR3 end, 3 residues past where the read stops, is filled in from the germline J gene. The J gene is TRBJ1-2, the V gene TRBV5-1; unclear D gene. Germline assignment: CDR1 SGHRS and CDR2 YFSETQ. The CDR3 runs 13 residues. CDR3 bases read: TGCGCCAGCAGCTTGGCGGAGGGCTTAGGC. It specifies CASSLAEGLG. The whole CDR3 sequence reads CASSLAEGLGYTF.

Many counts were recorded for this clone. The read terminates 3 residues ahead of where the CDR3 ends, so the germline J gene completes it. The V and J genes are TRBV7-2 and TRBJ2-5; 10 bases are a match to TRBD2. Trimming took 0 bases from V and 5 from J; bases not matched to a gene: 12. Germline CDR1 and CDR2: SGHTA and FQGNSA. CDR3 size: 18 residues. The sequenced CDR3 bases are TGTGCCAGCAGCTTAGCATGGGGAATAGCGGGGGGCCGGGAGACC. Translating it yields CASSLAWGIAGGRET. The CDR3 in its entirety is CASSLAWGIAGGRETQYF.

This clone was observed a few times. The read ends 3 residues before the CDR3 terminus; that terminus is restored from the germline J gene. This chain links TRBV5-1 with TRBJ1-6, with D tentatively TRBD1 (5 bases). The length of the CDR3 is 15 residues. Trimming took off 4 bases at V and 9 bases at J, with 17 bases between the two ends. Germline loops: CDR1 SGHRS, CDR2 YFSETQ. This chain's CDR3 is CASSPEVGVSSPLHF. The sequenced CDR3 bases are TGCGCCAGCAGCCCGGAAGTAGGGGTTAGTTCACCC. Variable domain in full (rest from reference TRBV5-1 and TRBJ1-6): KAGVTQTPRYLIKTRGQQVTLSCSPISGHRSVSWYQQTPGQGLQFLFEYFSETQRNKGNFPGRFSGRQFSNSRSEMNVSTLELGDSALYLCASSPEVGVSSPLHFGNGTRLTVT.

There are many counts of this clone. The read falls 3 residues short of the CDR3 end, and the missing part is taken from the germline J gene. The chain uses TRBV10-3 and TRBJ2-7; 7 bases are shared with TRBD1. The V segment lost 5 bases and the J segment 5 bases; nucleotides outside the gene matches: 6. This CDR3 has 13 amino acids. Germline CDR1 is ENHRY and CDR2 is SYGVKD. CDR3 residues: CAISRTGVDEQYF. CDR3 DNA, as far as it was read: TGTGCCATCAGTAGAACAGGGGTAGACGAG.

This clone appeared many times. The DNA ends 3 residues before the CDR3 does, and the rest of the CDR3 is filled in from the germline J gene. The rearrangement joins TRBV5-1 to TRBJ1-1; D remains ambiguous. Germline V lookup: CDR1 SGHRS, CDR2 YFSETQ. The CDR3 spans 14 residues. V lost 4 bases and J 1 base, leaving 11 bases between the germline ends. CDR3 residues: CASSANTANTEAFF. CDR3 DNA, as far as it was read: TGCGCCAGCAGCGCAAACACAGCGAACACTGAA.

Points on this clone: The CDR3 extends 3 residues past the end of the read, so its final part is completed from the germline J gene. J is TRBJ2-1 and V is TRBV7-3; D is undetermined. The length of the CDR3 is 16 residues. V was shortened by 5 bases and J by 0 bases, with 14 bases between the two germline ends. Germline-derived CDR1 and CDR2 are SGHTA and FQGTGA. This CDR3 is CASSPEDSSSYNEQFF. Partial CDR3 DNA: TGTGCCAGCAGCCCAGAAGACTCAAGCTCCTACAATGAG.

This clone has ten or more counts. The read ends 3 residues shy of where the CDR3 ends; the end is completed using the germline J gene. This chain connects TRBV29-1 to TRBJ1-1; 7 bases are shared with TRBD1. The CDR3 extends over 12 amino acids. V shed 3 bases, J shed 4 bases, and the junction held 2 bases outside the gene matches. Germline assignment: CDR1 SQVTM and CDR2 ANQGSEA. The covered CDR3 bases are TGCAGCGTTGAGGCAGGGGGCACTGAA. Translated: CSVEAGGTE. The CDR3, in full, reads CSVEAGGTEAFF.